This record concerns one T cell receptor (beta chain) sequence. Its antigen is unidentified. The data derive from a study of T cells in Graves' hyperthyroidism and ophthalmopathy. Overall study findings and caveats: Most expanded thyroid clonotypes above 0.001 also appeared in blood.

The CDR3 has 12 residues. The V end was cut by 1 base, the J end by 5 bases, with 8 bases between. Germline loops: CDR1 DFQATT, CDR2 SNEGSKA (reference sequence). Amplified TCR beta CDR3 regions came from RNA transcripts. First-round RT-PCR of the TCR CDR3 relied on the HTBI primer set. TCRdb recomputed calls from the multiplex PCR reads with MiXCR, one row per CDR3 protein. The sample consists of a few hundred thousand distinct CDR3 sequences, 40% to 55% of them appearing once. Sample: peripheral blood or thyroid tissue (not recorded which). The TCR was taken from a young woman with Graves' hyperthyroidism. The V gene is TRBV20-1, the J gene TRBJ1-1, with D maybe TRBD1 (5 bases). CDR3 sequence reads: CSARVGTTEAFF. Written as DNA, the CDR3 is TGCAGTGCTAGAGTCGGGACGACTGAAGCTTTCTTT.